The entry that follows covers one TCR beta chain sequence. The antigen remains undetermined. PCR was performed using 60 Vbeta and 13 Jbeta primers. TCRdb keeps only in-frame clones here, not all; method: immunoSEQ multiplex PCR. The sample has fewer than 250,000 clones; approximately 80% are singletons. These data originate in a study of cytomegalovirus exposure and HLA in healthy donors. Looking at the study overall: Genotyping showed around 80% of about 370 donors falling in the Caucasian-associated ancestry cluster.

The study's findings and limits: A later look showed TCR association rates differing by HLA locus, highest for DRB1 and lowest for HLA-C. CMV serostatus alone was available as immune exposure information.

The receptor was derived from a young man in good health and CMV-seronegative. Input material: PBMCs.

CDR3 coding DNA: TGCAGCGTTGTGGAGGGGATGGGCGAGCAGTACTTC. It is translated as CSVVEGMGEQYF. The genes are TRBV29-1 and TRBJ2-7, with D possibly TRBD2 on 6 matching bases. CDR1 is SQVTM and CDR2 is ANQGSEA in the germline V gene. Trimming took 4 bases from V and 6 from J, leaving 13 bases between them. This CDR3 contains 12 residues.